This T cell receptor (beta chain) was found in a study of T cell repertoires in cytomegalovirus infection. For the study at large: Matching HLA type and CMV infection were both indicated by public TCR beta signatures. Study outcomes and limitations: Summed frequency of shared TCR beta families picked out CMV carriers who also had the relevant HLA. There were HLA-C-restricted CMV-specific TCR beta clonotypes dominating the ex vivo response.

As to this clonotype: Its antigen remains unknown.

Germline values: CDR1 LGHNA, CDR2 YSLEER. V lost 0 bases, J lost 11 bases, and 8 bases lay in between. The length of the CDR3 is 13 residues. TCRdb reprocessed the reads via MiXCR and lists one record per CDR3 protein. This sample has 450,000 to 650,000 distinct CDR3 sequences; about a quarter occur once, and the top ten carry less than 15%. The clonotype originates from a human donor in good health (CMV status not recorded). Some clones in this sample may be carry-over from other donors' samples. Specimen: PBMCs. V usage is TRBV4-3 and J usage is TRBJ1-6, with D hard to call. DNA for the CDR3: TGCGCCAGCAGCCAAGATACGGAGGCACCCCTCCACTTT. Its translation: CASSQDTEAPLHF.